The sample holds one count of the clone carrying this TCR beta chain. Its antigen remains unknown. This entry belongs to a study of T cell responses to AZD1222 COVID-19 vaccine. Study-level points and caveats: The study found Spike-specific TCR breadth and depth rose after two AZD1222 doses. Dominant at 160-218 and 743-854, vaccine-associated CD4 TCRs also spanned spike. Clonal diversity was possibly underestimated, and white British individuals and females predominated among donors.

Libraries were prepared by immunoSEQ multiplex PCR; TCRdb keeps only in-frame clonotypes and omits some of them. This table has about 150,000 clones, 91% appearing once. This receptor was taken from an adult in good health. The sequences come from peripheral blood, collected on day 0 of AZD1222 vaccination.

CDR3 DNA: TGTGCTAGTGCCAAGACAGGGGGCAAGGTCGAGCAGTACTTC. It translates to CASAKTGGKVEQYF. V gene TRBV12-5 combines with J gene TRBJ2-7, with 10 bases matching TRBD1. The CDR3 contains 14 residues. CDR1 and CDR2 from the germline V gene are LGHNT and FRNRAP. Trimming took 7 bases from V and 6 from J; bases not matched to a gene: 9.